These T cell receptor beta chains were read from a single sample in a study of pediatric ulcerative colitis. Using immunoSEQ multiplex PCR, the repertoire was profiled, and TCRdb retains in-frame clones only, with some absent. This table holds 60,000 or so clones, over 65% found once. Sequences were obtained from blood. These receptors were collected from a boy aged 5-17 years with moderate ulcerative colitis. CDR3s include the opening cysteine and the closing phenylalanine or tryptophan. A D gene is named only where the DNA matches it firmly. Rows may omit the clone size; those that give it use once, few, many or a size class.

abundance,j_gene,v_gene,d_gene,CDR3aa,CDR3nt
once,TRBJ1-2,TRBV7-2,.,CASSLSGPGYTF,TGTGCCAGCAGCCTTAGTGGTCCTGGCTACACCTTC
.,TRBJ1-5,TRBV30,.,CAWTDESNQPQHF,TGTGCCTGGACAGACGAAAGCAATCAGCCCCAGCATTTT
.,TRBJ2-7,TRBV7-9,.,CASSLGAEMEEQYF,TGTGCCAGCAGCTTAGGCGCGGAGATGGAAGAGCAGTACTTC
.,TRBJ1-5,TRBV2,.,CASSQGHRKSGNQPQHF,TGTGCCAGCAGTCAGGGACATCGAAAGAGTGGCAATCAGCCCCAGCATTTT
once,TRBJ2-3,TRBV11-3,.,CASSLGGRTDTQYF,TGTGCCAGCAGCTTGGGGGGAAGGACAGATACGCAGTATTTT
.,TRBJ2-7,TRBV5-1,.,CASATGTRLSEQYF,TGCGCCAGCGCGACCGGGACACGACTCTCCGAGCAGTACTTC
.,TRBJ2-3,TRBV7-6,.,CASSLNWGTDTQYF,TGTGCCAGCAGCTTGAATTGGGGGACAGATACGCAGTATTTT
.,TRBJ2-1,TRBV19,TRBD1,CATSGTGDYNEQFF,TGTGCCACTTCCGGGACAGGGGATTACAATGAGCAGTTCTTC
.,TRBJ1-2,TRBV6-5,.,CASSSFYGYTF,TGTGCCAGCAGTTCGTTCTATGGCTACACCTTC
once,TRBJ2-7,TRBV6-5,TRBD2,CASSSPTSGRSLRYF,TGTGCCAGCAGCAGCCCGACTAGCGGGAGGTCCCTACGGTACTTC
.,TRBJ2-7,TRBV9,.,CASSVNLGGEQYF,TGTGCCAGCAGCGTAAATCTGGGCGGCGAGCAGTACTTC
.,TRBJ2-4,TRBV4-2,TRBD2,CASSHIPSRGGENIQYF,TGTGCCAGCAGCCACATCCCCTCGCGGGGGGGGGAAAACATTCAGTACTTC
.,TRBJ2-2,TRBV6-5,TRBD2,CASSRGSWDTGELFF,TGTGCCAGCAGCCGCGGGAGCTGGGACACCGGGGAGCTGTTTTTT
.,TRBJ2-2,TRBV27,.,CASSRDTNTGELFF,TGTGCCAGCAGCCGCGACACGAACACCGGGGAGCTGTTTTTT
.,TRBJ2-1,TRBV5-6,.,CASSLGPEQFF,TGTGCCAGCAGCTTGGGCCCGGAGCAGTTCTTC
.,TRBJ2-5,TRBV29-1,.,CSVEARDSTTTQYF,TGCAGCGTTGAGGCTCGGGACTCCACTACGACCCAGTACTTC
.,TRBJ1-1,TRBV5-8,TRBD1,CASSLVQGGTEAFF,TGTGCCAGCAGCTTGGTACAGGGGGGCACTGAAGCTTTCTTT
.,TRBJ1-4,TRBV4-3,TRBD1,CASSQDSRGDEKLFF,TGCGCCAGCAGCCAAGATAGCAGGGGGGACGAAAAACTGTTTTTT
few,TRBJ1-1,TRBV19,TRBD1,CASSIGQGAWSTEAFF,TGTGCCAGTAGTATCGGACAGGGGGCGTGGAGCACTGAAGCTTTCTTT
few,TRBJ1-4,TRBV9,.,CASSLMGGNEKLFF,TGTGCCAGCAGCCTTATGGGGGGGAATGAAAAACTGTTTTTT
.,TRBJ2-7,TRBV27,TRBD1,CASSFDRGPSYEQYF,TGTGCCAGCAGTTTCGACAGGGGTCCCTCCTACGAGCAGTACTTC
.,TRBJ1-6,TRBV19,.,CASNPALGSPLHF,TGTGCCAGTAATCCGGCTTTAGGATCACCCCTCCACTTT
.,TRBJ2-7,TRBV4-3,.,CASSQGGTRHEQYF,TGCGCCAGCAGCCAAGGAGGGACAAGGCACGAGCAGTACTTC
few,TRBJ1-4,TRBV30,.,CACRGVIDEKLFF,TGTGCCTGCAGAGGGGTAATAGATGAAAAACTGTTTTTT
.,TRBJ2-3,TRBV6-1,.,CASRGSGGAADTQYF,TGTGCCAGCAGAGGAAGTGGGGGGGCAGCAGATACGCAGTATTTT
few,TRBJ1-3,TRBV9,.,CASSVEKGRGNTIYF,TGTGCCAGCAGCGTAGAAAAGGGGCGAGGAAACACCATATATTTT
.,TRBJ2-7,TRBV9,.,CASSVAGVGEQYF,TGTGCCAGCAGCGTAGCCGGGGTGGGCGAGCAGTACTTC
few,TRBJ1-1,TRBV28,.,CASSLGGWATEAFF,TGTGCCAGCAGTTTAGGGGGATGGGCCACTGAAGCTTTCTTT
once,TRBJ1-6,TRBV11-2,.,CATERQSSYNSPLHF,TGTGCCACCGAGAGGCAAAGCTCCTATAATTCACCCCTCCACTTT
.,TRBJ1-5,TRBV6-5,.,CASSYLPGQPQHF,TGTGCCAGCAGTTACCTGCCCGGTCAGCCCCAGCATTTT
.,TRBJ1-3,TRBV5-1,TRBD1,CASSGWTGEAGNTIYF,TGCGCCAGCAGCGGATGGACAGGGGAAGCTGGAAACACCATATATTTT
.,TRBJ2-3,TRBV19,TRBD2,CASSMIGLAGSTDTQYF,TGTGCCAGTAGTATGATAGGCCTAGCGGGAAGCACAGATACGCAGTATTTT
.,TRBJ2-7,TRBV7-8,.,CASSYTRDSYEQYF,TGTGCCAGCAGCTATACTAGGGATTCCTACGAGCAGTACTTC
.,TRBJ1-2,TRBV7-3,.,CASSLTAGIQGHSYGYTF,TGTGCCAGCAGCTTAACGGCGGGTATCCAGGGACATAGCTATGGCTACACCTTC
.,TRBJ1-2,TRBV5-4,TRBD1,CASNLDRATNYGYTF,TGTGCCAGCAACCTAGACAGGGCCACTAACTATGGCTACACCTTC
few,TRBJ1-5,TRBV7-8,.,CASSLAFGQGRYSNQPQHF,TGTGCCAGCAGCTTAGCGTTCGGGCAGGGTCGATATAGCAATCAGCCCCAGCATTTT
once,TRBJ1-1,TRBV23-1,TRBD1,CASSHTTTGTVNTEAFF,TGCGCCAGCAGTCATACTACTACCGGGACAGTGAACACTGAAGCTTTCTTT
.,TRBJ2-1,TRBV19,.,CASSIERSSYNEQFF,TGTGCCAGTAGTATCGAGCGGAGCTCCTACAATGAGCAGTTCTTC
few,TRBJ1-1,TRBV2,.,CASSEGPRRQEAFF,TGTGCCAGCAGTGAAGGCCCTCGGAGGCAGGAAGCTTTCTTT
.,TRBJ1-2,TRBV9,.,CASSVVESGNRSWGYTF,TGTGCCAGCAGCGTAGTTGAGAGCGGAAATCGTTCTTGGGGCTACACCTTC
few,TRBJ1-6,TRBV18,.,CASSPPGSRANSPLHF,TGTGCCAGCTCACCACCAGGCAGCAGGGCCAATTCACCCCTCCACTTT
.,TRBJ1-2,TRBV28,TRBD1,CASGTAFYGYTF,TGTGCCAGCGGGACAGCTTTCTATGGCTACACCTTC
.,TRBJ2-7,TRBV5-6,.,CASSPSGVYEQYF,TGTGCCAGCAGCCCCTCTGGCGTCTACGAGCAGTACTTC
.,TRBJ1-1,TRBV6-5,TRBD1,CASIGTGDRGGEAFF,TGTGCCAGCATAGGGACAGGGGACAGGGGGGGTGAAGCTTTCTTT
.,TRBJ1-5,TRBV9,.,CASSLGPTYQPQHF,TGTGCCAGCAGCCTAGGACCAACCTACCAGCCCCAGCATTTT
.,TRBJ2-2,TRBV25-1,.,CASSDAPGANTGELFF,TGTGCCAGCAGTGATGCCCCGGGGGCGAACACCGGGGAGCTGTTTTTT
.,TRBJ1-1,TRBV20-1,.,CSARRGDGAFF,TGCAGTGCTAGGAGGGGGGACGGAGCTTTCTTT
.,TRBJ2-7,TRBV4-1,.,CASSHYTGKLYEQYF,TGCGCCAGCAGCCACTACACAGGGAAGCTCTACGAGCAGTACTTC
once,TRBJ2-3,TRBV7-9,TRBD2,CASRPREVTGGDTQYF,TGTGCCAGCAGACCTCGGGAGGTGACGGGGGGGGATACGCAGTATTTT
.,TRBJ2-2,TRBV5-1,.,CASSSQGNTGELFF,TGCGCCAGCAGCTCTCAGGGAAACACCGGGGAGCTGTTTTTT
.,TRBJ2-7,TRBV10-3,.,CAISWTGSSYEQYF,TGTGCCATCAGTTGGACCGGGAGCTCCTACGAGCAGTACTTC
.,TRBJ2-2,TRBV19,TRBD2,CASSIGLAGGRTGELFF,TGTGCCAGTAGTATAGGCCTAGCGGGAGGACGGACCGGGGAGCTGTTTTTT
.,TRBJ1-1,TRBV7-2,.,CASSLSPAMNTEAFF,TGTGCCAGCAGCTTATCTCCGGCTATGAACACTGAAGCTTTCTTT
.,TRBJ2-3,TRBV5-1,.,CASSLVRSTDTQYF,TGCGCCAGCAGCTTGGTACGGAGCACAGATACGCAGTATTTT
.,TRBJ2-7,TRBV11-3,.,CASSWRDTYEQYF,TGTGCCAGCAGCTGGCGGGATACCTACGAGCAGTACTTC
few,TRBJ1-1,TRBV25-1,.,CASGGTGRMTEAFF,TGTGCCAGCGGGGGAACAGGGAGGATGACTGAAGCTTTCTTT
.,TRBJ1-5,TRBV28,.,CASSFSTADQPQHF,TGTGCCAGCAGTTTTTCTACAGCCGATCAGCCCCAGCATTTT